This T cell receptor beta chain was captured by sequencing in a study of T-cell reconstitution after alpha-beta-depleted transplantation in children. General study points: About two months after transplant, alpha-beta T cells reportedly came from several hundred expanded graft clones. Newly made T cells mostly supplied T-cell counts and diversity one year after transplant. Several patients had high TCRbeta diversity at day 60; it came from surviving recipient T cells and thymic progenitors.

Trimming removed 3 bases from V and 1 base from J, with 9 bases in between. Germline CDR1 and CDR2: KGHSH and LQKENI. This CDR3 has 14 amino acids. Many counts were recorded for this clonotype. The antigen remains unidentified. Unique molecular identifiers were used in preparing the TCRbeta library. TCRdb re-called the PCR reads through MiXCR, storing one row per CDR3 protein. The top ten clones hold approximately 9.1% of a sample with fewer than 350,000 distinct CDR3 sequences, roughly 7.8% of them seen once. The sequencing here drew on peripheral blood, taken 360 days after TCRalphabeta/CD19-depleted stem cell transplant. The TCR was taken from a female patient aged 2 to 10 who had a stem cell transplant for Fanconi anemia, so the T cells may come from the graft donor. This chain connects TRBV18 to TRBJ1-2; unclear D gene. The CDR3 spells CASSPRLSNYGYTF. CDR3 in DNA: TGTGCCAGCTCACCCCGGCTCAGTAACTATGGCTACACCTTC.